One and the same sample provided the 12 T cell receptor beta chains below, sequenced in a study of shared clonotypes between healthy human individuals. In the naive CD8 group, cells lacked CD45RO and were positively selected for CCR7, so terminally differentiated effector memory CD45RA+ cells were left out. Clones were sequenced by immunoSEQ multiplex PCR, and TCRdb holds only the in-frame ones, with some missing. Of some 2.1 million clones in the sample, just under 95% are singletons; the top ten hold 1.5% to 2%. Specimen: naive CD8+ T cells from PBMCs. These receptors all come from a man younger than 30 in good health. Some clones in this sample may be carry-over from other donors' samples.

This clone is a singleton in its sample. This sample includes further DNA sequences coding for the same CDR3. The V and J genes are TRBV29-1 and TRBJ2-7; TRBD2 aligns across 8 bases. Germline CDR1 is SQVTM and CDR2 is ANQGSEA. V lost 1 base to trimming and J lost 2 bases; unmatched junction nucleotides: 1. The CDR3 contains 13 residues. CDR3 loop: CSVEGREAYEQYF. The DNA of the CDR3 is TGCAGCGTTGAAGGGCGGGAGGCCTACGAGCAGTACTTC.

The chain is built from TRBV28 and TRBJ1-4; TRBD1 might be the D (6 bases). Germline CDR1 MDHEN, CDR2 SYDVKM. The V and J ends lost 5 bases and 0 bases respectively, with 13 bases between them. The CDR3 runs to 16 residues. CDR3 DNA sequence: TGTGCCAGCAGTACCCGGACAGTGACAACTAATGAAAAACTGTTTTTT. This codes for CASSTRTVTTNEKLFF.

The chain couples TRBV6-6 to TRBJ1-1, with 8 bases identical to TRBD1. V shed 5 bases, J shed 0 bases, and the junction held 5 bases outside the gene matches. Germline CDR1 reads MNHNY; CDR2 reads SVGAGI (reference sequence). The CDR3 has 15 amino acids. The CDR3 reads CASSRTGRMNTEAFF. The CDR3, as DNA: TGTGCCAGCAGTAGGACAGGGCGAATGAACACTGAAGCTTTCTTT.

This chain connects TRBV10-1 to TRBJ1-5; weak D call: TRBD1 (5 bases). Trimming removed 2 bases at V and 3 bases at J, with 17 bases between. Germline lookup yields CDR1 WNHNN and CDR2 SYGVQD (reference sequence). The length of the CDR3 is 17 residues. The CDR3 is CASSERGGIGANQPQHF. Written as DNA, the CDR3 is TGCGCCAGCAGTGAGCGAGGAGGGATTGGGGCCAATCAGCCCCAGCATTTT.

The chain couples TRBV9 to TRBJ2-7, with D hard to call. Germline CDR1 is SGDLS and CDR2 is YYNGEE. This CDR3 contains 14 residues. V was pared by 0 bases and J by 3 bases, with 10 bases between. This CDR3 is CASSVAVSDYEQYF. The CDR3 DNA is TGTGCCAGCAGCGTAGCGGTTTCGGACTACGAGCAGTACTTC.

The chain has TRBV6-4 and TRBJ2-2; the match to TRBD2 covers 9 bases. In germline, CDR1 is MRHNA, CDR2 SNTAGT. With V trimmed by 3 bases and J by 6 bases, 2 bases remained unmatched. This CDR3 spans 14 amino acids. CDR3 in amino acids: CASSEGLASGELFF. Here the CDR3 DNA reads TGTGCCAGCAGTGAAGGACTAGCGTCCGGGGAGCTGTTTTTT.

This chain uses TRBV28 with TRBJ1-5; perhaps TRBD1 as D (5 bases). V shed 6 bases and J shed 3 bases, with 18 bases lying between them. Per germline, CDR1 MDHEN and CDR2 SYDVKM. This CDR3 has 16 residues. The CDR3 DNA reads TGTGCCAGCAGCCGGGGGGTGACGGAGGACAATCAGCCCCAGCATTTT. This codes for CASSRGVTEDNQPQHF.

V usage is TRBV9 and J usage is TRBJ2-5; 8 bases line up with TRBD2. The CDR3 spans 15 residues. With 1 base clipped from V and 4 bases from J, the junction kept 6 bases outside the gene matches. The V gene's germline CDR1 is SGDLS and CDR2 YYNGEE. CDR3 residues: CASSVYGRATETQYF. CDR3 nucleotides: TGTGCCAGCAGCGTATACGGGAGGGCCACAGAGACCCAGTACTTC.

Note on this clone: Other nucleotide sequences in the sample specify the same CDR3. V gene TRBV28 combines with J gene TRBJ2-7; TRBD1 might be the D (6 bases). Trimming took 3 bases from V and 3 from J, leaving 9 bases between them. CDR1 is MDHEN, CDR2 SYDVKM, per germline. CDR3 size: 13 residues. The CDR3 spells CASSFSRGYEQYF. In DNA form, the CDR3 reads TGTGCCAGCAGTTTTTCCAGGGGCTACGAGCAGTACTTC.

J is TRBJ2-7 and V is TRBV19; D may match TRBD1 or TRBD2 (5 bases each). Germline CDR1 is LNHDA and CDR2 is SQIVND (reference sequence). Deletions cut 7 bases from V and 6 bases from J, with 19 bases between. CDR3 length equals 14 residues. CDR3 sequence (DNA): TGTGCCAGTACCGACCGGGACCTCCGTTCCGAGCAGTACTTC. Residues: CASTDRDLRSEQYF.

The chain joins TRBV15 to TRBJ2-7; tentatively, D is TRBD2 (6 bases). CDR1 and CDR2 (germline): LNHNV, YYDKDF (reference sequence). V gave up 5 bases and J gave up 5 bases, with 16 bases separating them. The CDR3 totals 14 residues. This CDR3 is CATSQPDPGDEQYF. In nucleotides, the CDR3 is TGTGCCACCAGCCAACCCGACCCGGGGGACGAGCAGTACTTC.

The rearrangement uses TRBV27 and TRBJ2-3; D is possibly TRBD1 or TRBD2 (6 bases each). CDR1 and CDR2 (germline): MNHEY, SMNVEV (reference sequence). The CDR3 contains 17 residues. The V end lost 1 base, the J end lost 2 bases, and 16 bases lay between the germline ends. The CDR3 protein is CASSLYSRGPTTDTQYF. As DNA, the CDR3 is TGTGCCAGCAGTTTATATTCCCGGGGGCCTACCACAGATACGCAGTATTTT.